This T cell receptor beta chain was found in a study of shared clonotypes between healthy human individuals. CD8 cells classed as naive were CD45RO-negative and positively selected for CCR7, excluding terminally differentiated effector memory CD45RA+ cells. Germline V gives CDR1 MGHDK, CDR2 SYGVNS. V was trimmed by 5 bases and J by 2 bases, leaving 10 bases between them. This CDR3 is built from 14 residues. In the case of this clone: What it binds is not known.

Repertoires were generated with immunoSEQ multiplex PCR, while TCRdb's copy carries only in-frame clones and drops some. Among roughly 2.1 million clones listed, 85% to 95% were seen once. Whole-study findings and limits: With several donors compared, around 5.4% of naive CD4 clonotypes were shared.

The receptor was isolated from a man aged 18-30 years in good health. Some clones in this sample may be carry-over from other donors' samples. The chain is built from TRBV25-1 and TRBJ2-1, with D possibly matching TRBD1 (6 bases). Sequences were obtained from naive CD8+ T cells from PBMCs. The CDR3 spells CASSPDSPYNEQFF. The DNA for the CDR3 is TGTGCCAGCAGTCCGGACAGTCCCTACAATGAGCAGTTCTTC. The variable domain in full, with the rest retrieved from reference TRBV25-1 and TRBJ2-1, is EADIYQTPRYLVIGTGKKITLECSQTMGHDKMYWYQQDPGMELHLIHYSYGVNSTEKGDLSSESTVSRIRTEHFPLTLESARPSHTSQYLCASSPDSPYNEQFFGPGTRLTVL.